The text below deals with one T cell receptor beta chain. These data belong to a study of patients and donors after allogeneic stem cell transplantation. TCRdb passed the RT-PCR reads through MiXCR, listing each CDR3 protein once. In the table there are around 170,000 distinct CDR3 sequences, more than 20% of which are singletons. The CDR3 covers 13 residues. V was pared by 3 bases and J by 1 base, with 5 bases between. Germline lookup yields CDR1 SGHVS and CDR2 FNYEAQ. This clonotype was obtained from a human donor who was either an allogeneic HSCT recipient or a stem cell or donor lymphocyte infusion donor (not recorded which). It is not recorded whose cells these are; they may come from a transplant donor. The chain carries TRBV7-6 and TRBJ2-3; D remains unclear. Sequences were obtained from blood, either unsorted or a sorted T cell fraction (not recorded which). The CDR3 nucleotides are TGTGCCAGCAGCTTTGTAGGCACAGATACGCAGTATTTT. Its translation: CASSFVGTDTQYF.